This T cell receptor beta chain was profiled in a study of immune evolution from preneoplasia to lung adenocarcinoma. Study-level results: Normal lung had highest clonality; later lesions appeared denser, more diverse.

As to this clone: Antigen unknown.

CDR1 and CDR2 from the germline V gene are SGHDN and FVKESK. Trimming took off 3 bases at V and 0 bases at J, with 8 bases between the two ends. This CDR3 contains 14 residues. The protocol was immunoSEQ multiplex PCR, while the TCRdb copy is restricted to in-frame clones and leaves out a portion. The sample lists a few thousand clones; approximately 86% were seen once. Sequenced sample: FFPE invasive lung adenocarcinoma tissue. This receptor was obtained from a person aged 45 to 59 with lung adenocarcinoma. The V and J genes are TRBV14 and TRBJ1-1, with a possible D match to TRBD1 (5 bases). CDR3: CASSQSGLNTEAFF. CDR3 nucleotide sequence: TGTGCCAGCAGCCAGTCGGGACTGAACACTGAAGCTTTCTTT.